The 25 T cell receptor beta chains below all came from one sample that was sequenced in a study of blood T cells in healthy people across ages. Through a sample-barcoded 5' primer and a J-beta primer mix, a second PCR was run for roughly 6 to 11 cycles. TCRdb ran MiXCR on the 5' RACE reads and lists one entry per CDR3 protein. The sample holds approximately 730,000 distinct CDR3 sequences, about 53% seen once. What was sequenced was blood. The receptors originated from a man aged 80 or over in good health.

This chain links TRBV9 with TRBJ1-6; D is possibly TRBD1 (5 bases). V lost 3 bases to trimming and J lost 8 bases, with 21 bases between them. CDR3 length equals 17 residues. Germline V gene sequence: CDR1 SGDLS, CDR2 YYNGEE. In DNA, the CDR3 is TGTGCCAGCAGCGAGGGGCCTATCCGGTGGGGGGATTCACCCCTCCACTTT. Its protein is CASSEGPIRWGDSPLHF.

V is TRBV9 and J is TRBJ1-3; D might be TRBD1 (5 bases). The CDR3 loop spans 17 amino acids. Germline V gene sequence: CDR1 SGDLS, CDR2 YYNGEE. The V end was cut by 0 bases, the J end by 0 bases, with 13 bases between. CDR3 loop: CASSVAPGGGSGNTIYF. CDR3 nucleotides: TGTGCCAGCAGCGTAGCCCCCGGGGGAGGCTCTGGAAACACCATATATTTT.

The rearrangement joins TRBV2 to TRBJ2-4; unclear D gene. V lost 3 bases and J 1 base, leaving 13 bases between the germline ends. This CDR3 comprises 16 residues. Germline loops: CDR1 SNHLY, CDR2 FYNNEI. CDR3 in DNA: TGTGCCAGCAGTGACCCCCATCTAGACGCCAAAAACATTCAGTACTTC. This translates into CASSDPHLDAKNIQYF.

This chain links TRBV7-3 with TRBJ2-1, with TRBD2 matching over 9 bases. V was pared by 1 base and J by 6 bases, with 10 bases of the junction left unmatched. The germline V gene has CDR1 SGHTA and CDR2 FQGTGA. The CDR3 covers 17 residues. This CDR3 is CASSLIPSGAPINEQFF. The CDR3 coding sequence is TGTGCCAGCAGCTTAATTCCTAGCGGGGCCCCCATCAATGAGCAGTTCTTC. The whole variable domain, remainder taken from reference TRBV7-3 and TRBJ2-1, is GAGVSQTPSNKVTEKGKYVELRCDPISGHTALYWYRQSLGQGPEFLIYFQGTGAADDSGLPNDRFFAVRPEGSVSTLKIQRTERGDSAVYLCASSLIPSGAPINEQFFGPGTRLTVL.

This chain uses TRBV18 with TRBJ2-5; possible D gene TRBD1, 6 bases. Trimming removed 6 bases at V and 1 base at J, with 12 bases between. Per the germline V gene, CDR1 is KGHSH and CDR2 is LQKENI. CDR3 length: 14 residues. The CDR3, as DNA: TGTGCCAGCTCCCTTCTGGACAGCCAAGAGACCCAGTACTTC. Translation gives CASSLLDSQETQYF. Complete variable domain (other parts from reference TRBV18 and TRBJ2-5): NAGVMQNPRHLVRRRGQEARLRCSPMKGHSHVYWYRQLPEEGLKFMVYLQKENIIDESGMPKERFSAEFPKEGPSILRIQQVVRGDSAAYFCASSLLDSQETQYFGPGTRLLVL.

The sample holds a few counts of this clonotype. The chain is built from TRBV5-1 and TRBJ2-5; 8 nucleotides match TRBD1. Germline V gene data show CDR1 as SGHRS and CDR2 as YFSETQ. Germline trimming cut 5 bases from V and 11 bases from J; bases unmatched to any gene: 14. This CDR3 region has 14 residues. The CDR3 coding sequence is TGCGCCAGCAGAACAGGGGGGCCTCCGGGAGAGCAGTACTTC. Protein product: CASRTGGPPGEQYF.

The chain uses TRBV25-1 and TRBJ2-7; 8 nucleotides line up with TRBD1. CDR1 is MGHDK, CDR2 SYGVNS, per germline. Trimming removed 10 bases from V and 4 bases from J; junction bases left unmatched: 3. This CDR3 region has 11 residues. CDR3 sequence reads: CATQGAYEQYF. The CDR3, as DNA: TGTGCCACCCAGGGGGCGTACGAGCAGTACTTC.

The rearrangement links TRBV9 to TRBJ2-1; TRBD2 matches 7 bases. CDR1 is SGDLS and CDR2 is YYNGEE in the germline V gene. The V and J ends lost 0 bases and 1 base, in that order; junction bases with no gene match: 1. The CDR3 has 15 amino acids. The CDR3 here is CASSVGSGSYNEQFF. The CDR3 DNA is TGTGCCAGCAGCGTAGGTAGCGGGTCCTACAATGAGCAGTTCTTC. Together with reference TRBV9 and TRBJ2-1, the CDR3 gives the full variable domain: DSGVTQTPKHLITATGQRVTLRCSPRSGDLSVYWYQQSLDQGLQFLIQYYNGEERAKGNILERFSAQQFPDLHSELNLSSLELGDSALYFCASSVGSGSYNEQFFGPGTRLTVL.

The V call is TRBV29-1, the J call TRBJ1-2; 11 nucleotides line up with TRBD1. Germline values: CDR1 SQVTM, CDR2 ANQGSEA. Germline trimming cut 5 bases from V and 7 bases from J; bases unmatched to any gene: 3. The CDR3 spans 12 residues. In DNA, the CDR3 is TGCAGCGTTAGGACAGGGGGCCGTGGCTACACCTTC. It yields the protein CSVRTGGRGYTF.

The chain has TRBV6-6 and TRBJ2-4; the D gene is possibly TRBD1 (6 bases). The J call may be mistaken, given a closer DNA end match to TRBJ2-7. The germline gives CDR1 MNHNY, CDR2 SVGAGI (reference sequence). The CDR3 sequence is 14 residues long. CDR3 sequence reads: CASSYKTGSYEQYF. CDR3 nucleotides: TGTGCCAGCAGTTACAAAACAGGGAGCTACGAGCAGTACTTC.

The chain is built from TRBV2 and TRBJ2-1; 14 bases are a match to TRBD2. The J segment lost 4 bases and the V segment lost 4 bases, leaving 3 bases of the junction unmatched. The CDR3 length is 16 residues. CDR1 is SNHLY, CDR2 FYNNEI, per germline. CDR3 nucleotide sequence: TGTGCCAGCAGTGGAGGACTAGCGGGGGGTTACAATGAGCAGTTCTTC. Translation gives CASSGGLAGGYNEQFF.

As concerns this clonotype: An end of the junction does not agree with germline; a read error may underlie this. The J gene is TRBJ2-6, the V gene TRBV2; D is possibly TRBD2 (7 bases). Germline V gene lookup returns CDR1 SNHLY and CDR2 FYNNEI. This CDR3 is built from 14 residues. Here the CDR3 DNA reads TGTGCCAGCAGTTCCGGTGGGGGGGCTAACGTCCTGACTTTC. Translated, it gives CASSSGGGANVLTF.

The chain employs TRBV15 and TRBJ2-3; 7 bases line up with TRBD2. This CDR3 region has 16 residues. Trimming took 5 bases from V and 0 from J; bases not matched to a gene: 8. CDR1 LNHNV and CDR2 YYDKDF come from the germline V gene (reference sequence). This chain's CDR3 is CATSLPSGKSTDTQYF. The CDR3 nucleotides are TGTGCCACCAGCCTTCCCAGCGGGAAGAGCACAGATACGCAGTATTTT.

The V gene is TRBV11-1, the J gene TRBJ2-5, with D possibly called TRBD1 or TRBD2 (5 bases each). This CDR3 region has 14 residues. V was clipped by 0 bases and J by 3 bases, with 8 bases between them. From germline, CDR1 is SGHAT and CDR2 FQDESV (reference sequence). In DNA, the CDR3 is TGTGCCAGCAGCTTAGCGCTGGGGGAAGAGACCCAGTACTTC. This codes for CASSLALGEETQYF.

The J gene is TRBJ2-4, the V gene TRBV2; D unclear. Germline V CDR1 and CDR2: SNHLY, FYNNEI. Trimming left V 2 bases short and J 3 bases short, with 11 bases between. The CDR3 runs to 15 residues. The CDR3 coding sequence is TGTGCCAGCAGTGAACCCCTTGGGATCAAAAACATTCAGTACTTC. Amino acids: CASSEPLGIKNIQYF.

Of note for this clonotype: The junction differs from germline at one of its ends, possibly a read error. The chain combines TRBV29-1 with TRBJ2-1; D may be TRBD1 (6 bases). Germline loops: CDR1 SQVTM, CDR2 ANQGSEA. This CDR3 has 11 residues. Here the CDR3 reads CGVIQGDEQFF. DNA of the CDR3: TGCGGCGTGATACAGGGCGATGAGCAGTTCTTC.

This clonotype has only a few counts. This chain uses TRBV24-1 with TRBJ2-5, with TRBD2 matching over 9 bases. The trim removed 5 bases at V and 5 bases at J, leaving 8 bases unmatched. In germline, CDR1 is KGHDR, CDR2 SFDVKD. This CDR3 is 15 amino acids long. Here the CDR3 DNA reads TGTGCCACCAGTGTTGTTAGCGGGAGCTCTGAGACCCAGTACTTC. Translation: CATSVVSGSSETQYF.

V and J are TRBV3-1 and TRBJ1-1; D call uncertain. The V gene's germline CDR1 is LGHDT and CDR2 YNNKEL (reference sequence). The CDR3 sequence is 14 residues long. Trimming removed 2 bases from V and 1 base from J, with 8 bases in between. The CDR3 DNA reads TGTGCCAGCAGCCAACGCTACCGGAACACTGAAGCTTTCTTT. This sequence encodes CASSQRYRNTEAFF.

The chain couples TRBV6-6 to TRBJ1-4; D is uncertain. The germline V gene encodes CDR1 MNHNY and CDR2 SVGAGI (reference sequence). The CDR3 is 15 residues long. Trimming shortened V by 5 bases and J by 8 bases, and 18 bases separated the two germline ends. As DNA, the CDR3 is TGTGCCAGCAGTAACCCCCTGGCCTTGAGCGAAAAACTGTTTTTT. As protein: CASSNPLALSEKLFF.

This chain connects TRBV12-3 or TRBV12-4 to TRBJ2-1; D possibly uses TRBD1 or TRBD2 (5 bases each). This CDR3 region has 14 residues. The ends were cut back, 6 bases at V and 12 bases at J, with 21 bases in the middle. The CDR3 bases are TGTGCCAGCAGCTCAACCCCCAGCCCGAGGGGGCAGTTCTTC. Its translation: CASSSTPSPRGQFF.

The chain couples TRBV20-1 to TRBJ2-1; D ambiguous. This CDR3 has 14 amino acids. Per the germline V gene, CDR1 is DFQATT and CDR2 is SNEGSKA (reference sequence). V was shortened by 3 bases and J by 1 base, with 10 bases between the two germline ends. CDR3 sequence reads: CSASGLGSYNEQFF. CDR3 bases: TGCAGTGCTAGCGGGCTAGGGTCCTACAATGAGCAGTTCTTC.

V usage is TRBV28 and J usage is TRBJ1-2; weak D call: TRBD1 (5 bases). Germline-derived CDR1 and CDR2 are MDHEN and SYDVKM. This CDR3 is built from 14 residues. V lost 6 bases and J 4 bases, leaving 15 bases between the germline ends. The CDR3 DNA is TGTGCCAGCAGGGGGGTGGGGAGTCCCTATGGCTACACCTTC. Its protein is CASRGVGSPYGYTF.

On this clonotype: One end of the junction fails to match germline, which may point to a read error. The rearrangement joins TRBV11-2 to TRBJ2-2, with TRBD2 matching 7 bases. Germline CDR1 is SGHAT and CDR2 is FQNNGV. The CDR3 extends over 16 amino acids. The CDR3 here is CARSFPSGEPGGELFF. As DNA, the CDR3 is TGTGCCCGCAGCTTCCCTAGCGGAGAGCCGGGCGGGGAGCTGTTTTTT.

The chain carries TRBV29-1 and TRBJ2-3, with 7 bases fitting TRBD2. The J segment lost 3 bases and the V segment lost 3 bases, leaving 9 bases of the junction unmatched. The germline V gene encodes CDR1 SQVTM and CDR2 ANQGSEA. The length of the CDR3 is 15 residues. CDR3 region: CSVERSGMRTDTQYF. As DNA, the CDR3 is TGCAGCGTTGAGAGGAGCGGGATGAGGACAGATACGCAGTATTTT.

This clonotype was counted only a few times. V usage is TRBV10-1 and J usage is TRBJ2-5; possibly TRBD2 for D (6 bases). Germline lookup yields CDR1 WNHNN and CDR2 SYGVQD (reference sequence). V lost 3 bases and J 0 bases, leaving 14 bases between the germline ends. This CDR3 spans 16 amino acids. The CDR3 bases are TGCGCCAGCAGTGAAGACCCAACGGGGGACCAAGAGACCCAGTACTTC. Its translation: CASSEDPTGDQETQYF.